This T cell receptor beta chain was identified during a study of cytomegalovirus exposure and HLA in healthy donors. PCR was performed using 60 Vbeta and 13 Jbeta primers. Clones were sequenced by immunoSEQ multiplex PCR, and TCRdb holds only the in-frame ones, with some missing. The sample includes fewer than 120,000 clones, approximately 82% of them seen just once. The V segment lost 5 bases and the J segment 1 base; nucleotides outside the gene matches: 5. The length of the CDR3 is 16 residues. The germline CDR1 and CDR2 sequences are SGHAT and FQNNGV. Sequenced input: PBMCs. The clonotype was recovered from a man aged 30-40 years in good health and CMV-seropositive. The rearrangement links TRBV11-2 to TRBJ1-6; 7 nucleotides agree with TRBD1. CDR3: CASSPRQGSYNSPLHF. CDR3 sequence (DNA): TGTGCCAGCAGCCCTCGACAGGGTTCCTATAATTCACCCCTCCACTTT. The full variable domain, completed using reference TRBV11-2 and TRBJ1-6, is EAGVAQSPRYKIIEKRQSVAFWCNPISGHATLYWYQQILGQGPKLLIQFQNNGVVDDSQLPKDRFSAERLKGVDSTLKIQPAKLEDSAVYLCASSPRQGSYNSPLHFGNGTRLTVT.